This T cell receptor (beta chain) was recorded in a study of T-cell reconstitution after alpha-beta-depleted transplantation in children. Study results and caveats: Newly produced T cells mostly accounted for T-cell counts and diversity one year post-transplant. Roughly two months post-transplant, alpha-beta T cells reportedly originated from several hundred graft clones that had expanded.

Unique molecular identifiers were incorporated into the prepared TCRbeta library. TCRdb reprocessed the PCR reads via MiXCR and lists one record per CDR3 protein. This sample has over 200,000 distinct CDR3 sequences, with roughly 9.1% found just once. Germline CDR1 SQVTM, CDR2 ANQGSEA. The length of the CDR3 is 15 residues. Concerning this clonotype: No antigen is known for it.

The source of this sequence is a male patient aged 2 to 9 who had a stem cell transplant for acute myeloid leukemia, so the T cells may come from the graft donor. This chain connects TRBV29-1 to TRBJ2-1; tentatively, D is TRBD2 (6 bases). The starting material was PBMCs, mostly from graft donor cells, obtained 360 days after TCRalphabeta/CD19-depleted stem cell transplant. This chain's CDR3 is CAVGRGAAVDNEQFF. CDR3 sequence (DNA): TGCGCGGTGGGGCGCGGGGCGGCCGTTGACAATGAGCAGTTCTTC.